The 4 T cell receptor beta chains presented below share a single source sample, sequenced in a study of T-cell reconstitution after alpha-beta-depleted transplantation in children. Unique molecular identifiers were built into the TCRbeta library. Each CDR3 protein gets one entry after TCRdb re-called the PCR reads with MiXCR. The repertoire consists of some 350,000 distinct CDR3 sequences, with roughly 16% occurring once and the leading ten covering roughly 40%. This sample comprised PBMCs, mostly from graft donor cells, obtained 360 days after TCRalphabeta/CD19-depleted stem cell transplant. The source of these receptors is a male patient between 2 and 10 years old who had a stem cell transplant for acute lymphoblastic leukemia, so the T cells may come from the graft donor.

Only a few counts were recorded for this clonotype. The CDR3 DNA sequence: TGTGCCAGCAGCCCCCGTTTGGCTAGCGGGAGGGCCCCTGAGCAGTTCTTC. Residues: CASSPRLASGRAPEQFF. This sequence joins TRBV12-3 or TRBV12-4 and TRBJ2-1, with 12 bases fitting TRBD2. CDR3 length equals 17 residues. The junction had 15 bases not matched to a gene; V was cut back by 6 bases and J by 9 bases.

The chain carries TRBV10-3 and TRBJ2-7; D is perhaps TRBD2 (5 bases). Deletions cut 0 bases from V and 2 bases from J, with 11 bases between. The CDR3 spans 15 residues. Per the germline V gene, CDR1 is ENHRY and CDR2 is SYGVKD. CDR3 sequence reads: CAISESDSVPYEQYF. The CDR3 DNA reads TGTGCCATCAGTGAGTCAGATAGCGTACCCTACGAGCAGTACTTC.

The chain carries TRBV7-3 and TRBJ2-1; D is perhaps TRBD2 (6 bases). Germline-derived CDR1 and CDR2 are SGHTA and FQGTGA. V was clipped by 4 bases and J by 7 bases, with 20 bases between them. There are 16 residues in the CDR3. This CDR3 reads CASSSWRRLEINEQFF. The CDR3 nucleotides are TGTGCCAGCAGCTCCTGGAGGAGACTAGAGATTAATGAGCAGTTCTTC.

This clonotype was counted between two and nine times. V gene TRBV6-1 combines with J gene TRBJ2-3, with TRBD2 as a possible D gene (7 bases). Trimming took 6 bases from V and 1 from J, leaving 14 bases between them. The CDR3 has 15 amino acids. Germline V gives CDR1 MNHNS, CDR2 SASEGT. DNA of the CDR3: TGTGCCAGCAGCCTAAAAGGGGGGGGCACAGATACGCAGTATTTT. Residues: CASSLKGGGTDTQYF.